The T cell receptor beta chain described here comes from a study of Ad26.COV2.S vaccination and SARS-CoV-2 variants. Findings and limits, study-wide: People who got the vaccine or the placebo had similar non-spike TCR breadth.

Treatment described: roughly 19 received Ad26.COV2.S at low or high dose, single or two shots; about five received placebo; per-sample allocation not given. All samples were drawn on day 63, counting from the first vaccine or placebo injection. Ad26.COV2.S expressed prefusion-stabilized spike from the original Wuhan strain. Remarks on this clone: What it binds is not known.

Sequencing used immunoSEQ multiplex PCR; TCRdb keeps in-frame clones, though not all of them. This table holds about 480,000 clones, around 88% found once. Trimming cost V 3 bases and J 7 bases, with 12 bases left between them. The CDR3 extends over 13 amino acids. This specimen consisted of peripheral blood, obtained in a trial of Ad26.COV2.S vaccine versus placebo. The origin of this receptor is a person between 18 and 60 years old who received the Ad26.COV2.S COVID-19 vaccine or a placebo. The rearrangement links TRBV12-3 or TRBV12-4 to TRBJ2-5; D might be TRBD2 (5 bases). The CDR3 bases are TGTGCCAGCAGTTTGGTCGGGGTCGGGACCCAGTACTTC. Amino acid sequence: CASSLVGVGTQYF.